Listed here are 5 T cell receptor beta chains from one sample, sequenced in a study of T-cell reconstitution after alpha-beta-depleted transplantation in children. Preparation of the TCRbeta library was carried out with unique molecular identifiers. TCRdb processed the PCR reads anew with MiXCR; each CDR3 protein has one entry. The sample yields hundreds of thousands of distinct CDR3 sequences, around a sixth seen once. Sequencing used PBMCs from the stem cell graft donor, obtained from the stem cell graft. These receptors originate from a human donor who donated a stem cell graft to a child with acute myeloid leukemia.

This clonotype was seen repeatedly, ten times or more. V gene TRBV7-2 combines with J gene TRBJ1-3; D is unclear. The CDR3 sequence is 15 residues long. Trimming stripped 0 bases from V and 2 bases from J, with 8 bases between. The germline CDR1 and CDR2 sequences are SGHTA and FQGNSA. CDR3 coding DNA: TGTGCCAGCAGCTTAGCAGGGAGCACTGGAAACACCATATATTTT. Translated, it gives CASSLAGSTGNTIYF.

In its sample, this clonotype was seen a few times. The CDR3 DNA is TGCAGTGCCGTCCGGCCCAGAGCAGACCGCCAAGAGACCCAGTACTTC. Protein sequence: CSAVRPRADRQETQYF. The chain employs TRBV20-1 and TRBJ2-5; D remains unclear. The CDR3 has 16 amino acids. The germline CDR1 and CDR2 sequences are DFQATT and SNEGSKA (reference sequence). V was trimmed by 6 bases and J by 1 base, leaving 21 bases between them.

This clonotype was seen many times. This chain links TRBV20-1 with TRBJ2-1; 8 bases fit TRBD2. Germline trimming cut 0 bases from V and 2 bases from J; bases unmatched to any gene: 9. The germline gives CDR1 DFQATT, CDR2 SNEGSKA (reference sequence). The CDR3 has 17 amino acids. The CDR3 nucleotides read TGCAGTGCTAGAGAAGGTTGGCGGGGGGCCACCTACAATGAGCAGTTCTTC. Translated, it gives CSAREGWRGATYNEQFF.

J is TRBJ2-1 and V is TRBV24-1; D is unresolved. The CDR3 contains 15 residues. V dropped 1 base and J dropped 5 bases, with 11 bases sitting between them. Germline V gene data show CDR1 as KGHDR and CDR2 as SFDVKD. CDR3 DNA sequence: TGTGCCACCAGTGATTTAGGTTACAGCAACAATGAGCAGTTCTTC. It encodes CATSDLGYSNNEQFF.

There are a few counts of this clonotype. The chain employs TRBV28 and TRBJ2-7; TRBD1 matches at 7 bases. Unmatched junction bases numbered 6, after V lost 4 bases and J lost 3 bases. CDR1 is MDHEN and CDR2 is SYDVKM in the germline V gene. The CDR3 contains 14 residues. The DNA for the CDR3 is TGTGCCAGCAGTTCGACAGGGAAACTCTACGAGCAGTACGTC. It translates to CASSSTGKLYEQYV.